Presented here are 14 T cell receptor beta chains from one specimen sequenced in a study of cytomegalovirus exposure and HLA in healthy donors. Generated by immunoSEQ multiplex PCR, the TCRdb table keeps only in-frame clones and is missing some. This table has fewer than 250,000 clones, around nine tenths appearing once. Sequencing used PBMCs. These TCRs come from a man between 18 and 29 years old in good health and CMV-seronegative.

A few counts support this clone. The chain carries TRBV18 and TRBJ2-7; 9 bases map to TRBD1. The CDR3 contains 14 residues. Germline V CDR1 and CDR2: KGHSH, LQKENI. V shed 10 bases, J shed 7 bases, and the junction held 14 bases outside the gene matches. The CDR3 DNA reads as TGTGCCACTGGAGAGGGACAGGGATTAGGGGAGCAGTACTTC. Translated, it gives CATGEGQGLGEQYF.

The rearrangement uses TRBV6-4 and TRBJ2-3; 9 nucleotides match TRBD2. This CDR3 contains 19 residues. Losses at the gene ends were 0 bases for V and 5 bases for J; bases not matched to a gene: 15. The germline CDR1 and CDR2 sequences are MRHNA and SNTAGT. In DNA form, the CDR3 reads TGTGCCAGCAGTGACTCGACGGTCGGTTTTGCGGGAGGGCTAGATACGCAGTATTTT. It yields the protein CASSDSTVGFAGGLDTQYF.

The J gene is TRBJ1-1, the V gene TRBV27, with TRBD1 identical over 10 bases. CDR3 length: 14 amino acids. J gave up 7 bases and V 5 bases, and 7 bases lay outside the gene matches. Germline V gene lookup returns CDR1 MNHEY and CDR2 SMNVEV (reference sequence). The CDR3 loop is CASSTRDRGFEAFF. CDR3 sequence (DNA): TGTGCCAGCAGTACCCGGGACAGGGGTTTTGAAGCTTTCTTT.

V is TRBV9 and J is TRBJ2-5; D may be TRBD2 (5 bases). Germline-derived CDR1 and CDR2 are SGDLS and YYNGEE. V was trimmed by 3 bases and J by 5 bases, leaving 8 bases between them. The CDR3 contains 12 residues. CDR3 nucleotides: TGTGCCAGCAGCGGTCCGGGGGAGACCCAGTACTTC. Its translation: CASSGPGETQYF.

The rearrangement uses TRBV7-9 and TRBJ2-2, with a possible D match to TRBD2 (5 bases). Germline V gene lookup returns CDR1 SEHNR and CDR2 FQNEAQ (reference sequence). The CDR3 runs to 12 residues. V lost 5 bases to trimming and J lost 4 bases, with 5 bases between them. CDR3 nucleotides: TGTGCCAGCAGCCGGGGCACCGGGGAGCTGTTTTTT. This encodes CASSRGTGELFF.

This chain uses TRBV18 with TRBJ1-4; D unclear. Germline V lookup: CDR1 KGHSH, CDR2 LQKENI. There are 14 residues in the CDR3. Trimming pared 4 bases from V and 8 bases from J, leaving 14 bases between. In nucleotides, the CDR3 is TGTGCCAGCTCACGGGCGGGCTCGGGGGAAAAACTGTTTTTT. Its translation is CASSRAGSGEKLFF.

CDR3 nucleotide sequence: TGTGCCAGCAGTTTAGGACAGGGGCATTCACCCCTCCACTTT. This codes for CASSLGQGHSPLHF. The J gene is TRBJ1-6, the V gene TRBV28; 9 bases are a match to TRBD1. Germline lookup yields CDR1 MDHEN and CDR2 SYDVKM. The length of the CDR3 is 14 residues. Losses at the gene ends were 2 bases for V and 8 bases for J; bases not matched to a gene: 1.

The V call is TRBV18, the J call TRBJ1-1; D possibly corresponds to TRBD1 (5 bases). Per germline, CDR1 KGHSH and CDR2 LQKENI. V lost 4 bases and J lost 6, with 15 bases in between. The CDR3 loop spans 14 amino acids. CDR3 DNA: TGTGCCAGCTCACAAAGTTCTGGGGGGTCTGAAGCTTTCTTT. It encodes CASSQSSGGSEAFF. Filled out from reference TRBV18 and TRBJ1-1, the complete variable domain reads NAGVMQNPRHLVRRRGQEARLRCSPMKGHSHVYWYRQLPEEGLKFMVYLQKENIIDESGMPKERFSAEFPKEGPSILRIQQVVRGDSAAYFCASSQSSGGSEAFFGQGTRLTVV.

Here the CDR3 reads CASSLLRNSGNTIYF. CDR3 DNA sequence: TGTGCCAGCAGTTTACTACGCAACTCTGGAAACACCATATATTTT. This chain connects TRBV27 to TRBJ1-3, with no clear D. This CDR3 contains 15 residues. V was cut by 2 bases and J by 0 bases, with 8 bases left in between. Germline loops: CDR1 MNHEY, CDR2 SMNVEV (reference sequence).

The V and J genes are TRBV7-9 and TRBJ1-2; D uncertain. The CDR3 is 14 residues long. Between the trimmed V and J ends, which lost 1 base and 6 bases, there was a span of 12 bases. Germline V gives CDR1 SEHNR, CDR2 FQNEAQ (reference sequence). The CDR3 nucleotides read TGTGCCAGCAGCTTAGGACACACCGTAGATGGCTACACCTTC. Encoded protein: CASSLGHTVDGYTF.

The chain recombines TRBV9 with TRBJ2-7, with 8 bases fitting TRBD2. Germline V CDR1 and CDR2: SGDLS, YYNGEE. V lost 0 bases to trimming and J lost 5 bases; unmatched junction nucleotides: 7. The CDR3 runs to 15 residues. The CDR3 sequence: CASSVAGSGTHEQYF. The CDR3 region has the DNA TGTGCCAGCAGCGTAGCGGGTAGCGGGACCCACGAGCAGTACTTC.

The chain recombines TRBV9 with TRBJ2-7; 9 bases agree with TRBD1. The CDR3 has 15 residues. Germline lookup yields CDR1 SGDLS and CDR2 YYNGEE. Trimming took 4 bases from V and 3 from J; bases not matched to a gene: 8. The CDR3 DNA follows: TGTGCCAGCAGCCCGGACCCGGGACAGGGCTACGAGCAGTACTTC. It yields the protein CASSPDPGQGYEQYF.

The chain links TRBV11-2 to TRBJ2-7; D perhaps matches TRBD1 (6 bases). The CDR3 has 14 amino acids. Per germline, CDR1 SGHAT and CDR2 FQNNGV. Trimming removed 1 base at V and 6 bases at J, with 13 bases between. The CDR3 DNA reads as TGTGCCAGCAGCTTAGTTTCTAGCAGGGGCGAGCAGTACTTC. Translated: CASSLVSSRGEQYF.

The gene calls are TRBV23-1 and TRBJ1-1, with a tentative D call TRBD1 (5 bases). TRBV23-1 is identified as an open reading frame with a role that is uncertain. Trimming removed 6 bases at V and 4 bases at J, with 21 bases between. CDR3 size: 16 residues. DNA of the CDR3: TGCGCCAGCAGCCGTAAACGACGGAGGAGGGGCACTGAAGCTTTCTTT. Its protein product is CASSRKRRRRGTEAFF.